This T cell receptor (beta chain) was obtained from a study of blood T cell repertoires in COVID-19. Study information: Samples taken during acute and convalescent COVID-19 were collected in the United States, Italy and Spain. The cDNA or gDNA used as material had been derived from T cells, B-cell-depleted T cells, or PBMCs.

The CDR3 spans 17 residues. Looked up from germline, CDR1 is SGHNT and CDR2 is YYREEE (reference sequence). V was clipped by 2 bases and J by 0 bases, with 12 bases between them. Per the original methods: Amplification from reference gene primers served as the basis for estimated nucleated cell counts. Method: immunoSEQ multiplex PCR; TCRdb's copy keeps in-frame clones and lacks some. That table is the source of V, J and clone size, and D and trimming were worked out from the DNA. The data contain roughly 290,000 clones, 85% to 90% of them singletons. The specimen was peripheral blood. J is TRBJ1-6 and V is TRBV5-4; D is uncertain. The clonotype originates from a young man with acute or convalescent COVID-19. CDR3 DNA sequence: TGTGCCAGCAGCTTAACTTACAGATACTCCTATAATTCACCCCTCCACTTT. Protein sequence: CASSLTYRYSYNSPLHF.